This T cell receptor beta chain was obtained from a study of CD8 T cells in Susac syndrome. The CDR3 contains 16 residues. With 4 bases clipped from V and 6 bases from J, the junction kept 8 bases outside the gene matches. The V gene's germline CDR1 is MGHDK and CDR2 SYGVNS. Random hexamers were used to reverse transcribe an amount of about 0.45 to 1 ug RNA. A multiplex approach, immunoSEQ multiplex PCR, amplified TCR beta CDR3 across 54 Vbeta and 13 Jbeta. TCRdb re-called the immunoSEQ multiplex PCR reads through MiXCR, storing one row per CDR3 protein. The data show about 240,000 distinct CDR3 sequences, about 95% seen once.

The V and J genes are TRBV25-1 and TRBJ2-3, with TRBD1 identical over 12 bases. This TCR derives from a human donor with Susac syndrome. The sample comprised CD4+ T cells from PBMCs. CDR3 coding DNA: TGTGCCAGCAGTGGGGGACAGGGGGCTTTCCCCGATACGCAGTATTTT. It encodes CASSGGQGAFPDTQYF.